The T cell receptor beta chain under discussion was sequenced for a study of T cell repertoires in cytomegalovirus infection. Whole-study context: Public TCR beta signatures provided an indication of both CMV infection and a matching HLA type.

CDR1 and CDR2 from the germline V gene are SGHVS and FNYEAQ. The CDR3 extends over 11 amino acids. Trimming took 4 bases from V and 3 from J, leaving 4 bases between them. TCRdb reprocessed the reads via MiXCR and lists one record per CDR3 protein. The sample includes 200,000 or so distinct CDR3 sequences, approximately 30% of them seen just once. As concerns this clonotype: Its cognate antigen is unknown.

The study, taken as a whole, reports: The study identified carriers of CMV plus the relevant HLA from cumulative public TCR beta family frequency.

The clonotype comes from a human donor in good health (CMV status not recorded). Some clones in this sample may be carry-over from other donors' samples. Source material: PBMCs. The rearrangement joins TRBV7-6 to TRBJ2-7; D unclear. The CDR3 region has the DNA TGTGCCAGCAGCTCTAACTACGAGCAGTACTTC. As protein: CASSSNYEQYF.